This T cell receptor beta chain originates from a study of blood T cell repertoires in COVID-19. Study background: Material from acute and convalescent COVID-19 was sourced from the United States, Italy and Spain. T cells, B-cell-depleted T cells, or PBMCs supplied cDNA or gDNA.

Original analysis: Amplification with reference gene primers provided the estimates of nucleated cell counts. Clones were sequenced by immunoSEQ multiplex PCR, and TCRdb holds only the in-frame ones, with some missing. V and J calls and clone size are given by that table; D and trimming were obtained from the DNA. The profile shows some 66,000 clones, about 91% of them singletons. This clone was recorded once. Source material: peripheral blood. The TCR comes from a human donor in a cohort sampled during active COVID-19.

CDR3 coding DNA: TGTGCCTGGAGGCTACCAGCGACCGGGGAGCTGTTTTTT. Its translation: CAWRLPATGELFF. The chain carries TRBV30 and TRBJ2-2; D not resolved. CDR1 and CDR2 (germline): GTSNPN, SVGIG (reference sequence). V was cut by 3 bases and J by 5 bases, with 10 bases left in between. The CDR3 contains 13 residues.